The clone carrying this TCR beta chain has just a few counts. Its antigen is not identified. The sample originates from a study of T cell repertoires in cytomegalovirus infection. V lost 0 bases, J lost 5 bases, and 3 bases stayed unmatched. Germline V gene lookup returns CDR1 SGHNT and CDR2 YYREEE (reference sequence). The CDR3 covers 15 residues. TCRdb redid the calling of the reads with MiXCR, one entry per CDR3 protein. The sample includes 560,000 or so distinct CDR3 sequences, 16% of them seen just once. General study findings and limits: The ex vivo response was dominated by HLA-C-restricted CMV-specific TCR beta clonotypes.

The specimen sequenced was CD8+ T cells from PBMCs. The source is a human donor in good health (CMV status not recorded). Some clones in this sample may be carry-over from other donors' samples. The genes are TRBV5-4 and TRBJ2-1; TRBD2 matches 9 bases. CDR3: CASSLVLAGNNEQFF. The CDR3 DNA follows: TGTGCCAGCAGCTTGGTCCTAGCGGGAAACAATGAGCAGTTCTTC.